This TCR beta chain derives from a study of blood T cells in healthy people across ages. The authors ran a second PCR of 7 to 11 cycles using a sample-barcoded 5' primer and a J-beta primer mix. TCRdb re-called the 5' RACE reads with MiXCR, one entry per CDR3 protein. The sample has about 770,000 distinct CDR3 sequences, around two fifths seen once; the top ten hold around 21%. In this sample, this clonotype turned up a few times. The CDR3 is 15 residues long. The ends were cut back, 2 bases at V and 0 bases at J, with 10 bases in the middle. This rearrangement joins TRBV12-3 or TRBV12-4 to TRBJ1-1, with D uncertain. The TCR sequence derives from a man in his sixties in good health. The sequenced material came from blood. The CDR3 region is CASSLNVLLNTEAFF. The CDR3, as DNA: TGTGCCAGCAGTTTAAATGTTCTGTTGAACACTGAAGCTTTCTTT.